The count of the clone carrying this T cell receptor beta chain is one. The junction departs from germline at one end; a sequencing error may be responsible. Building the TCR beta libraries relied on iRepertoire HTBI primers, and CDR3 regions underwent Arm-PCR. The authors' processing: Samples collectively showed 62 TRBV and roughly 15 TRBJ segments. From the multiplex PCR reads, TCRdb called clonotypes with MiXCR, one entry per CDR3 protein. The V and J calls, along with clone size, are taken from TCRdb and not from the paper's own processing. The sample lists 400,000 to 500,000 distinct CDR3 sequences; about 22% were seen once. The data stem from a study of regulatory T cells in long-lasting Graves disease. Noted time point: persistent/refractory GD, antithyroid drugs over 5 years with positive TRAb. RNA from PBMCs was the source of the TCR library. Germline lookup yields CDR1 GTSNPN and CDR2 SVGIG (reference sequence). This CDR3 is 17 amino acids long.

The chain carries TRBV30 and TRBJ1-4, with TRBD1 identical over 7 bases. This receptor was taken from a female donor with Graves disease. Sequenced material: peripheral blood mononuclear cells (PBMCs), taken when the disease was refractory, from a patient treated with antithyroid drugs. The CDR3 reads CTWRKQGRTAANEKLFF. The CDR3 bases are TGTACCTGGAGGAAACAGGGGAGAACTGCAGCTAATGAAAAACTGTTTTTT.